These 14 T cell receptor beta chains originate from one sample sequenced in a study of T cell repertoires in cytomegalovirus infection. TCRdb fed the reads into MiXCR, producing one record per CDR3 protein. Altogether about a million distinct CDR3 sequences are present, approximately 32% being singletons, with the ten largest covering 10% to 15%. Their antigens are not known. The sample consisted of cultured CD8+ T cells from PBMCs, taken from culture after CMV antigen stimulation. All receptors come from a human donor in good health (CMV status not recorded). Some clones in this sample may be carry-over from other donors' samples.

V is TRBV20-1 and J is TRBJ2-3; D gene unclear. CDR1 is DFQATT and CDR2 is SNEGSKA in the germline V gene (reference sequence). This CDR3 comprises 14 residues. Trimming took 5 bases from V and 4 from J, leaving 16 bases between them. CDR3 residues: CSACPSEQPDTQYF. The DNA of the CDR3 is TGCAGTGCTTGCCCATCGGAACAACCAGATACGCAGTATTTT.

The chain employs TRBV5-1 and TRBJ2-2; D uncertain. CDR3 length equals 17 residues. Germline CDR1 is SGHRS and CDR2 is YFSETQ. Trimming took off 4 bases at V and 2 bases at J, with 18 bases between the two ends. The CDR3 coding sequence is TGCGCCAGCAGCCCCCTGCCCGCCCCGAGAAACACCGGGGAGCTGTTTTTT. Translation gives CASSPLPAPRNTGELFF.

Here the CDR3 DNA reads TGTGCCAGTAGTATAATCCGGGCGACTAATGAAAAACTGTTTTTT. Translating gives CASSIIRATNEKLFF. This chain joins TRBV19 and TRBJ1-4, with D hard to call. V dropped 2 bases and J dropped 2 bases, with 9 bases sitting between them. The germline V gene encodes CDR1 LNHDA and CDR2 SQIVND (reference sequence). The CDR3 has 15 amino acids.

This clonotype turned up a few times. The chain links TRBV4-1 to TRBJ1-6; D gene unclear. Trimming took off 1 base at V and 9 bases at J, with 13 bases between the two ends. The CDR3 is made up of 15 amino acids. Germline V gene data show CDR1 as MGHRA and CDR2 as YSYEKL. The CDR3 region is CASSQAGGWVSPLHF. In nucleotides, the CDR3 is TGCGCCAGCAGCCAAGCTGGAGGGTGGGTTTCACCCCTCCACTTT.

V is TRBV18 and J is TRBJ2-1; D is perhaps TRBD1 (6 bases). The CDR3 has 13 residues. From germline, CDR1 is KGHSH and CDR2 LQKENI. The ends were cut back, 7 bases at V and 4 bases at J, with 11 bases in the middle. CDR3 DNA sequence: TGTGCCAGCTTACGTACAGGGTACAATGAGCAGTTCTTC. It yields the protein CASLRTGYNEQFF.

The chain recombines TRBV7-3 with TRBJ2-1; TRBD2 matches 8 bases. From germline, CDR1 is SGHTA and CDR2 FQGTGA. The CDR3 loop spans 16 amino acids. The trim removed 6 bases at V and 0 bases at J, leaving 7 bases unmatched. CDR3 loop: CASRPLAASSYNEQFF. The CDR3 DNA follows: TGTGCCAGCAGACCACTAGCGGCGAGCTCCTACAATGAGCAGTTCTTC.

This clonotype was seen repeatedly, ten times or more. This sequence joins TRBV7-2 and TRBJ2-5; 13 bases are a match to TRBD2. Trimming removed 6 bases from V and 2 bases from J; junction bases left unmatched: 6. This CDR3 spans 16 amino acids. Germline loops: CDR1 SGHTA, CDR2 FQGNSA. CDR3 DNA: TGTGCCAGCAGATCTCCACTAGCGGGGGGGCAAGAGACCCAGTACTTC. Translation gives CASRSPLAGGQETQYF.

In this sample, this clonotype turned up a few times. The gene calls are TRBV7-6 and TRBJ2-1; D call uncertain. The CDR3 runs to 16 residues. V lost 3 bases and J 0 bases, leaving 12 bases between the germline ends. The V gene's germline CDR1 is SGHVS and CDR2 FNYEAQ. The chain's CDR3 is CASSFPGDHSYNEQFF. The CDR3 nucleotides are TGTGCCAGCAGCTTTCCAGGAGACCACTCCTACAATGAGCAGTTCTTC.

This clonotype was picked up many times. The rearrangement joins TRBV7-2 to TRBJ2-7, with 9 nucleotides matching TRBD1. The CDR3 runs 14 residues. Germline V gene data show CDR1 as SGHTA and CDR2 as FQGNSA. Trimming removed 5 bases from V and 3 bases from J; junction bases left unmatched: 5. The CDR3: CASSLGQGFYEQYV. CDR3 nucleotides: TGTGCCAGCAGCCTGGGACAGGGTTTCTACGAGCAGTACGTC.

This clonotype occurred a few times. The rearrangement links TRBV5-5 to TRBJ1-1, with 9 bases identical to TRBD1. The CDR3 contains 15 residues. Germline loops: CDR1 SGHKS, CDR2 YYEKEE (reference sequence). Trimming took 6 bases from V and 5 from J; bases not matched to a gene: 11. The CDR3 region has the DNA TGTGCCAGCACCCAAACGGGGACAGGGAGGACTGAAGCTTTCTTT. Its translation: CASTQTGTGRTEAFF.

This clonotype turned up a few times. The J gene is TRBJ1-1, the V gene TRBV12-3 or TRBV12-4; 7 bases are a match to TRBD1. The CDR3 length is 17 residues. With 5 bases clipped from V and 0 bases from J, the junction kept 12 bases outside the gene matches. The CDR3 nucleotides read TGTGCCAGCAGTCCGTGGGGTCAACAGGGGTTGAACACTGAAGCTTTCTTT. Its protein product is CASSPWGQQGLNTEAFF.

Notes on this clonotype: A much larger clone differs from this one at a single base, so this may be a read error. The chain uses TRBV7-6 and TRBJ2-3, with TRBD1 identical over 8 bases. The CDR3 is 16 residues long. Germline V gene lookup returns CDR1 SGHVS and CDR2 FNYEAQ. This chain's CDR3 is CVSSLDRQGSTDTQYF. The DNA of the CDR3 is TGTGTCAGCAGCTTAGATCGACAGGGGAGCACAGATACGCAGTATTTT.

This clonotype was found a few times. The V gene is TRBV6-2 or TRBV6-3, the J gene TRBJ2-1, with TRBD1 identical over 7 bases. Germline V gives CDR1 MNHEY, CDR2 SVGEGT. The length of the CDR3 is 15 residues. With V trimmed by 6 bases and J by 3 bases, 8 bases remained unmatched. The CDR3 sequence: CASRSDRPLYNEQFF. In DNA, the CDR3 is TGTGCCAGCAGATCGGACAGGCCCCTCTACAATGAGCAGTTCTTC.

This clonotype came up a few times. Here the CDR3 DNA reads TGTGCCAGCAGTTTCTGGGGACAGACCCACGAGCAGTACGTC. This translates into CASSFWGQTHEQYV. J is TRBJ2-7 and V is TRBV28, with 7 bases that match TRBD1. V was pared by 3 bases and J by 5 bases, with 7 bases of the junction left unmatched. The CDR3 loop spans 14 amino acids. Germline values: CDR1 MDHEN, CDR2 SYDVKM.